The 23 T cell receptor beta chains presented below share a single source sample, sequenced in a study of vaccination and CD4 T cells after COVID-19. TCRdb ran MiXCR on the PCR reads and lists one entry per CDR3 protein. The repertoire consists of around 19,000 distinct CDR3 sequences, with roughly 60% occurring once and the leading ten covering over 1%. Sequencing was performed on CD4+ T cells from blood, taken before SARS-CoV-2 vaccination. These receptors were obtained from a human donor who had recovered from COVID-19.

CDR3 amino acids: CASSGGTGAGQPQHF. The CDR3 bases are TGTGCCAGCAGCGGAGGGACAGGGGCCGGTCAGCCCCAGCATTTT. The chain has TRBV5-5 and TRBJ1-5; 10 bases agree with TRBD1. In germline, CDR1 is SGHKS, CDR2 YYEKEE (reference sequence). Trimming cost V 4 bases and J 6 bases; bases outside gene matches: 7. There are 15 residues in the CDR3.

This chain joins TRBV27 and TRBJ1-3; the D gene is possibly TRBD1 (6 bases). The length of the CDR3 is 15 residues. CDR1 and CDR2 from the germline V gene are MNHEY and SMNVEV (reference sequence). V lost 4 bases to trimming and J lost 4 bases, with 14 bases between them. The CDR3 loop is CASSSHSRGGNTIYF. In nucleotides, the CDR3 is TGTGCCAGCAGTTCCCATTCCAGGGGAGGAAACACCATATATTTT.

The CDR3, as DNA: TGTGCCAGCAGCATCGGAGGGGGGAATCAGCCCCAGCATTTT. Protein product: CASSIGGGNQPQHF. The chain links TRBV7-2 to TRBJ1-5; tentatively, D is TRBD1 (6 bases). Trimming shortened V by 5 bases and J by 4 bases, and 12 bases separated the two germline ends. This CDR3 comprises 14 residues. The germline V gene encodes CDR1 SGHTA and CDR2 FQGNSA.

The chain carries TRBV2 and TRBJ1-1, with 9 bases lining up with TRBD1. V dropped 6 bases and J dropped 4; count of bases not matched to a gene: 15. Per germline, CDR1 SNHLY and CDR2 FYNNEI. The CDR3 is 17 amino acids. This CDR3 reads CASRYEQGAFGGTEAFF. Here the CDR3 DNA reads TGTGCCAGCAGATATGAACAGGGGGCATTTGGCGGCACTGAAGCTTTCTTT.

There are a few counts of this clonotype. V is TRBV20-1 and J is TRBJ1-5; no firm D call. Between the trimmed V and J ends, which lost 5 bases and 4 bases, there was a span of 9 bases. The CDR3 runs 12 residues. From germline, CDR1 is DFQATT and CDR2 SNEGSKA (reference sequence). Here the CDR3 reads CSAGRPNQPQHF. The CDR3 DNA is TGCAGTGCTGGAAGGCCGAATCAGCCCCAGCATTTT.

The CDR3 sequence: CASEDRGNSPLHF. The CDR3 nucleotides are TGTGCCAGCGAGGACAGGGGTAATTCACCCCTCCACTTT. The J gene is TRBJ1-6, the V gene TRBV19; 9 bases map to TRBD1. Trimming at V came to 9 bases and at J to 6 bases, leaving 3 bases not matched to a gene. The CDR3 sequence is 13 residues long. CDR1 is LNHDA and CDR2 is SQIVND in the germline V gene (reference sequence).

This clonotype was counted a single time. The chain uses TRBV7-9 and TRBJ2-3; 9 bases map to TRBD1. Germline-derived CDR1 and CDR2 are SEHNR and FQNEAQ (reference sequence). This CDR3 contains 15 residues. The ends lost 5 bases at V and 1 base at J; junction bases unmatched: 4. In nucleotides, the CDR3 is TGTGCCAGCAGCCCGACAGGGGGGGGCACAGATACGCAGTATTTT. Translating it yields CASSPTGGGTDTQYF.

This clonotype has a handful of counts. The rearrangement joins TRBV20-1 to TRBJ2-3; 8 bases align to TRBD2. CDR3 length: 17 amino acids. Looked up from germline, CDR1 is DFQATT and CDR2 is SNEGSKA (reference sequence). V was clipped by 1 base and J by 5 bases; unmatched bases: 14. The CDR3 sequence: CSARGLGSRGAGDTQYF. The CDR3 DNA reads TGCAGTGCTAGAGGCCTAGGGTCGCGGGGGGCAGGAGATACGCAGTATTTT.

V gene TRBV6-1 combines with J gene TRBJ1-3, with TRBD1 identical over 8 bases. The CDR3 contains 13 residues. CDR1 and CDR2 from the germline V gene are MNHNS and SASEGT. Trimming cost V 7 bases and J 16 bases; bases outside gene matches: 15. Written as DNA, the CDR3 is TGTGCCAGCACCAGAGGAGTCACCGGGACAGGCTATTTT. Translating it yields CASTRGVTGTGYF.

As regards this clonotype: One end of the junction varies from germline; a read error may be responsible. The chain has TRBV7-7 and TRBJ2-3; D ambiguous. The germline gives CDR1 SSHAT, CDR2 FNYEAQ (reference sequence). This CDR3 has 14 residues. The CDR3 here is CASSLLVNADTQYF. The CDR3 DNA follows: TGTGCTAGCAGCTTACTGGTTAATGCAGATACGCAGTATTTT. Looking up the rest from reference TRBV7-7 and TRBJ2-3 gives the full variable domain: GAGVSQSPRYKVTKRGQDVTLRCDPISSHATLYWYQQALGQGPEFLTYFNYEAQPDKSGLPSDRFSAERPEGSISTLTIQRTEQRDSAMYRCASSLLVNADTQYFGPGTRLTVL.

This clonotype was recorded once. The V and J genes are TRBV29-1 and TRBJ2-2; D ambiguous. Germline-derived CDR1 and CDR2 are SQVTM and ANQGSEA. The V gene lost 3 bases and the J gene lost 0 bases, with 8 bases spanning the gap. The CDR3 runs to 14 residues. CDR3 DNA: TGCAGCGTTGAGGCGTTCGCGAACACCGGGGAGCTGTTTTTT. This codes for CSVEAFANTGELFF.

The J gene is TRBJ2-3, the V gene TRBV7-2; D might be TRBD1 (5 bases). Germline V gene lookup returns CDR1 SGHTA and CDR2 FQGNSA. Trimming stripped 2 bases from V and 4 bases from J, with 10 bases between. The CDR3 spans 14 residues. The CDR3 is CASSLSQVSDTQYF. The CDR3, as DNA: TGTGCCAGCAGCTTATCACAGGTCTCAGATACGCAGTATTTT. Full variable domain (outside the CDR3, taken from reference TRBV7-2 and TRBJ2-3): GAGVSQSPSNKVTEKGKDVELRCDPISGHTALYWYRQSLGQGLEFLIYFQGNSAPDKSGLPSDRFSAERTGGSVSTLTIQRTQQEDSAVYLCASSLSQVSDTQYFGPGTRLTVL.

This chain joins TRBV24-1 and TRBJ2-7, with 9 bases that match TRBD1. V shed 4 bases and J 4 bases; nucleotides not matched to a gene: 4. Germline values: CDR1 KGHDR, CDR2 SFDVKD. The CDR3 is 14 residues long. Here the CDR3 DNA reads TGTGCCACCAGTGAGAGGGACAGGGCATACGAGCAGTACTTC. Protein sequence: CATSERDRAYEQYF.

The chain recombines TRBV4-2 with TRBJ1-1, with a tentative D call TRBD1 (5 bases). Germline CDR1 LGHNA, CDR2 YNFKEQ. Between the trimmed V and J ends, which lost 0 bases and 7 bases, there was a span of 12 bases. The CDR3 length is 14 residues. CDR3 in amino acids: CASSQDAGPGEAFF. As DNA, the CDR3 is TGTGCCAGCAGCCAAGATGCAGGGCCGGGTGAAGCTTTCTTT.

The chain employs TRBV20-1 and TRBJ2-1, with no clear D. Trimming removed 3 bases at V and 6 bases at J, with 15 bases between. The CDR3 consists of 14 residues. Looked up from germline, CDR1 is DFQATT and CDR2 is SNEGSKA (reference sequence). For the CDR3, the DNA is TGCAGTGCTAGCAACCCCGCCAGTGGCAATGAGCAGTTCTTC. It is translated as CSASNPASGNEQFF.

The CDR3, as DNA: TGCAGTGCTAGAACAGGGAGGGTATCAGAGACCCAGTACTTC. Encoded protein: CSARTGRVSETQYF. The chain recombines TRBV20-1 with TRBJ2-5, with D possibly matching TRBD2 (7 bases). The germline V and J ends were trimmed by 2 bases and 4 bases, with 14 bases remaining between them. Germline V gene lookup returns CDR1 DFQATT and CDR2 SNEGSKA (reference sequence). The CDR3 runs to 14 residues.

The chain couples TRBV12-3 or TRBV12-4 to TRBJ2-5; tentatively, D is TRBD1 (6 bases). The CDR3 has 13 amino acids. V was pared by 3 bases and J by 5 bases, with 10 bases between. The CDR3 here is CASSFLDRETQYF. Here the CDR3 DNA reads TGTGCCAGCAGTTTCCTAGACAGGGAGACCCAGTACTTC.

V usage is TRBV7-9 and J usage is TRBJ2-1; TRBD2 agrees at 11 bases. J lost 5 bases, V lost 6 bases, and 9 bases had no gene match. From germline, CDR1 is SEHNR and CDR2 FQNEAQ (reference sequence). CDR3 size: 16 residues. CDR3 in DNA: TGTGCCAGCAGATACTGGGGACTAGCGGATAACAATGAGCAGTTCTTC. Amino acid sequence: CASRYWGLADNNEQFF.

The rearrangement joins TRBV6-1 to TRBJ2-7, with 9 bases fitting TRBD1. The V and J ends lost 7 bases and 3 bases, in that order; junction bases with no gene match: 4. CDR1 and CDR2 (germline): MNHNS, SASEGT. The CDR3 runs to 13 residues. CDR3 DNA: TGTGCCAGCAATAGGGACAGGGTCTACGAGCAGTACTTC. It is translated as CASNRDRVYEQYF.

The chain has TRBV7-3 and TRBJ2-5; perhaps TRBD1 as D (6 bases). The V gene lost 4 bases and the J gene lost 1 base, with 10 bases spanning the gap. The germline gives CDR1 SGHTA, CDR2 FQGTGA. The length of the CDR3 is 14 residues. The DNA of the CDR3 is TGTGCCAGCAGCTCGACAGGCCTCCAAGAGACCCAGTACTTC. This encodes CASSSTGLQETQYF.

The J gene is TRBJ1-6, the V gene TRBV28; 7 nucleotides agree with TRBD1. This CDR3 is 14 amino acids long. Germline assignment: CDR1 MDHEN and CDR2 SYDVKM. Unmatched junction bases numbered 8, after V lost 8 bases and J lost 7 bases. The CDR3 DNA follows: TGTGCCAGCGGTCCGGGACAGTGGAATTCACCCCTCCACTTT. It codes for CASGPGQWNSPLHF.

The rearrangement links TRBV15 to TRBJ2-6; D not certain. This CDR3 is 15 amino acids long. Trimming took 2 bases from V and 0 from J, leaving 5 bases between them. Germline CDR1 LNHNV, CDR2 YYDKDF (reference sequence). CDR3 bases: TGTGCCACCAGCAGAAGGATCTCTGGGGCCAACGTCCTGACTTTC. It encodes CATSRRISGANVLTF.

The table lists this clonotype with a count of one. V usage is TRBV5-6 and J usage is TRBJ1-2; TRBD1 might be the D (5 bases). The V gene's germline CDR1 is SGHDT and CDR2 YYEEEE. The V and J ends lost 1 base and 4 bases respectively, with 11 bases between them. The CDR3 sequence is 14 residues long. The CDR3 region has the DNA TGTGCCAGCAGCTTGCCGGGAAGGGGCTATGGCTACACCTTC. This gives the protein CASSLPGRGYGYTF. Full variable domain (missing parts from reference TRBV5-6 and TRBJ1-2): DAGVTQSPTHLIKTRGQQVTLRCSPKSGHDTVSWYQQALGQGPQFIFQYYEEEERQRGNFPDRFSGHQFPNYSSELNVNALLLGDSALYLCASSLPGRGYGYTFGSGTRLTVV.